These 4 T cell receptor beta chains were sequenced from one sample in a study of blood T cell repertoires in COVID-19. TCRdb's table, derived via immunoSEQ multiplex PCR, lists solely in-frame clones and lacks some. The data show just over 250,000 clones, with approximately 86% seen just once and about 9.2% held by the top ten. Sequencing used peripheral blood. All receptors derive from a man in his forties or fifties who had recovered from COVID-19.

This clone has just one count. The rearrangement uses TRBV13 and TRBJ1-1; D remains ambiguous. CDR1 and CDR2 (germline): PRHDT, FYEKMQ (reference sequence). The CDR3 is 12 amino acids. Trimming took off 3 bases at V and 7 bases at J, with 9 bases between the two ends. DNA of the CDR3: TGTGCCAGCAGCTTGTCCCCCATTGAAGCTTTCTTT. Translating gives CASSLSPIEAFF.

This rearrangement joins TRBV11-3 to TRBJ1-4; 9 positions match TRBD1. CDR3 length equals 17 residues. Germline values: CDR1 SGHNT, CDR2 YENEEA. With V trimmed by 4 bases and J by 8 bases, 14 bases remained unmatched. The CDR3 protein is CASSYSQGAGVPEKLFF. In DNA, the CDR3 is TGTGCCAGCAGCTACTCACAGGGGGCCGGTGTCCCAGAAAAACTGTTTTTT.

The chain is built from TRBV14 and TRBJ2-1, with TRBD2 matching 15 bases. Looked up from germline, CDR1 is SGHDN and CDR2 is FVKESK. The CDR3 loop spans 16 amino acids. The trim removed 6 bases at V and 2 bases at J, leaving 2 bases unmatched. The CDR3 coding sequence is TGTGCCAGCAGTCGGACTAGCGGGGGGGCCTACAATGAGCAGTTCTTC. Its translation is CASSRTSGGAYNEQFF.

This chain links TRBV19 with TRBJ1-3; D ambiguous. Germline CDR1 and CDR2: LNHDA and SQIVND (reference sequence). The V end was cut by 7 bases, the J end by 0 bases, with 16 bases between. This CDR3 has 16 residues. In nucleotides, the CDR3 is TGTGCCAGTACCCGAGAGGCCTCTCCCTCTGGAAACACCATATATTTT. This codes for CASTREASPSGNTIYF. Full variable domain (outside the CDR3, taken from reference TRBV19 and TRBJ1-3): DGGITQSPKYLFRKEGQNVTLSCEQNLNHDAMYWYRQDPGQGLRLIYYSQIVNDFQKGDIAEGYSVSREKKESFPLTVTSAQKNPTAFYLCASTREASPSGNTIYFGEGSWLTVV.